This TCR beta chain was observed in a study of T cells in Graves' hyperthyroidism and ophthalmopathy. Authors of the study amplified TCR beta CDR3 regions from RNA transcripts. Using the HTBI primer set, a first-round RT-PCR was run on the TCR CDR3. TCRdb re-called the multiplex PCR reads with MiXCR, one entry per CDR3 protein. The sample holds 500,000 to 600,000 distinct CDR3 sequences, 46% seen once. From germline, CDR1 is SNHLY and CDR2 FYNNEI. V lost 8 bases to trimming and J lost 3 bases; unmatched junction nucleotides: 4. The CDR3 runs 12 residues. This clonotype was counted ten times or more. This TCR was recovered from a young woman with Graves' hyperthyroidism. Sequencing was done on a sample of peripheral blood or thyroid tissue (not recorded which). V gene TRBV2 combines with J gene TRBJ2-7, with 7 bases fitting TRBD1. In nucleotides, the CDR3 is TGTGCCAGCGGCGCAGGGGGCTACGAGCAGTACTTC. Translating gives CASGAGGYEQYF.